In this sample, the clone carrying this T cell receptor beta chain turned up once. Its antigen is not identified. The sample belongs to a study of T-cell reconstitution after alpha-beta-depleted transplantation in children. The CDR3 is 15 amino acids. CDR1 is SGDLS, CDR2 YYNGEE, per germline. After removal of 2 bases from V and 3 bases from J, the junction contained 5 bases not matched to a gene. The TCRbeta library incorporated unique molecular identifiers. MiXCR, applied by TCRdb to the PCR reads, yields one record per CDR3 protein. The sample holds some 290,000 distinct CDR3 sequences, approximately 20% seen once. Study-level findings and limits: Several hundred expanded graft clones reportedly gave rise to the alpha-beta T cells present about two months after transplant. For some patients, TCRbeta diversity was high at day 60 because of recipient T cells and thymic progenitors that survived. Once a year had passed after transplant, T-cell counts and diversity came mostly from newly produced T cells.

The sample consisted of PBMCs, mostly from graft donor cells, taken 180 days after TCRalphabeta/CD19-depleted stem cell transplant. The V gene is TRBV9, the J gene TRBJ2-7; 10 bases match TRBD2. The clonotype comes from a male patient under 18 who had a stem cell transplant for acute lymphoblastic leukemia, so the T cells may come from the graft donor. CDR3 residues: CASSVAGTSDYEQYF. CDR3 in DNA: TGTGCCAGCAGCGTGGCCGGGACTAGCGACTACGAGCAGTACTTC.